This is a list of T cell receptor beta chains from one sample in a study of cytomegalovirus exposure and HLA in healthy donors. The method was immunoSEQ multiplex PCR; TCRdb's version includes in-frame clones alone and lacks a portion of them. The profile covers approximately 160,000 clones, with 70% to 90% appearing a single time and around 3.4% taken by the ten largest. The sample comprised PBMCs. The source is a woman between 18 and 30 years old in good health and CMV-seropositive. CDR3s include the opening cysteine and the closing phenylalanine or tryptophan. A D gene is named only where the DNA matches it firmly. Size is stated for part of the rows, as once, few or many counts, or as a class when the clone is expanded.

TRBJ2-3,TRBV5-4,.,.,TGTGCCAGCAGCGCACTGCAGGGGTTGAGCACAGATACGCAGTATTTT,CASSALQGLSTDTQYF
TRBJ1-2,TRBV27,.,.,TGTGCCAGCAGTTTACGTGTGCGGCAGTTCTCGGTCGGGGAGATCTATGGCTACACCTTC,CASSLRVRQFSVGEIYGYTF
TRBJ2-1,TRBV11-3,.,.,TGTGCCAGCAGCTGGCGAATGACTAGTAATGAGCAGTTCTTC,CASSWRMTSNEQFF
TRBJ1-2,TRBV14,.,.,TGTGCCAGCAGCCCTGAGGGCGGGGGCCCCTATGGCTACACCTTC,CASSPEGGGPYGYTF
TRBJ2-5,TRBV7-7,TRBD1,.,TGTGCTAGCAGCTTTAAACAGGGGGCGGCGGAGACCCAGTACTTC,CASSFKQGAAETQYF
TRBJ1-2,TRBV28,TRBD1,.,TGTGCCAGCAGCGCCGGACAGGGATTCTATGGCTACACCTTC,CASSAGQGFYGYTF
TRBJ2-7,TRBV18,TRBD2,.,TGTGCCAGCTCACCAGGGACTAGCGTGTCCTACGAGCAGTACTTC,CASSPGTSVSYEQYF
TRBJ2-3,TRBV20-1,.,once,TGCAGTGCTAGTTCCCAGGATACGCAGTATTTT,CSASSQDTQYF
TRBJ2-5,TRBV5-6,.,.,TGTGCCAGCAGCACCCCGATCCGGGAGACCCAGTACTTC,CASSTPIRETQYF
TRBJ1-5,TRBV9,.,.,TGTGCCAGCAGCGTAGGGATTACACAGGGAACGGAGCCCCAGCATTTT,CASSVGITQGTEPQHF
TRBJ2-2,TRBV6-4,TRBD2,.,TGTGCCAGCCGACTAGCGAAGAACACCGGGGAGCTGTTTTTT,CASRLAKNTGELFF
TRBJ1-3,TRBV9,.,.,TGTGCCAGCAGCGTAGGAGTTTCCTCGAGCTCTGGAAACACCATATATTTT,CASSVGVSSSSGNTIYF
TRBJ2-1,TRBV5-1,TRBD2,.,TGCGCCAGCAGCCGGATGACTAGCGGGAGCGTGAATGAGCAGTTCTTC,CASSRMTSGSVNEQFF
TRBJ2-2,TRBV7-9,TRBD1,.,TGTGCCACCGCACCGGGACAGGGCAACACCGGGGAGCTGTTTTTT,CATAPGQGNTGELFF
TRBJ2-2,TRBV7-6,.,.,TGTGCCAGCAGCCTACCAGAGACCCGAGGAGGTCCCGGGGAGCTGTTTTTT,CASSLPETRGGPGELFF
TRBJ2-7,TRBV12-2,.,.,TGTGCAAGTCGCTTCTGGCGGGACTCCCTTGGGGGCGAGCAGTACTTC,CASRFWRDSLGGEQYF